This T cell receptor beta chain was obtained from a study of a mutant IDH1 vaccine in newly diagnosed glioma. Background on the study: Vaccine administration was initiated 4-6 weeks following radiotherapy alone, or with temozolomide cycles. Therapy received beforehand was radiotherapy, temozolomide, or both, with most patients given both. Visits V12 and V13 fell at weeks 35 and 47, respectively.

This clone has only a few counts. The antigen is unknown. Stated time point: week 47, end of study. Vaccination comprised doses that each held 300 ug of mutant IDH1 20-mer peptide, plus topical imiquimod. The astrocytomas were IDH1-mutant, ATRX-negative, and WHO grade 3 or 4. The data were produced by immunoSEQ multiplex PCR, yet TCRdb's version contains in-frame clones alone and is incomplete. The table lists 50,000 to 55,000 clones, less than 65% of them singletons. The CDR3 covers 15 residues. Deletions cut 3 bases from V and 1 base from J, with 10 bases between. CDR1 and CDR2 (germline): LGHNA, YNFKEQ.

The rearrangement uses TRBV4-2 and TRBJ1-5; D might be TRBD1 (5 bases). Source: peripheral blood mononuclear cells (PBMCs), taken from a glioma patient whose treatment included an IDH1 peptide vaccine. The TCR sequence derives from a man aged 40-49 years with glioma. Some clones in this sample may be carry-over from other donors' samples. CDR3 nucleotides: TGTGCCAGCAGCCACAGCCGGGACAGCAATCAGCCCCAGCATTTT. This codes for CASSHSRDSNQPQHF.